This is a list of T cell receptor beta chains from one sample in a study of cytomegalovirus exposure and HLA in healthy donors. Using immunoSEQ multiplex PCR, the repertoire was profiled, and TCRdb retains in-frame clones only, with some absent. Of some 150,000 clones listed, about 72% are singletons. Sequenced sample: PBMCs. Receptors were obtained from a man aged 35-49 years in good health and CMV-seronegative. The CDR3 runs from the conserved cysteine through the conserved F or W. D genes are given only for firm matches. Not every row has a clone size; where given, it reads once, few, many or a size class.

v_call: TRBV6-5
j_call: TRBJ2-7
clone_size: -
d_call: -
cdr3_aa: CASSYSNAGGEQYF
cdr3_nt: TGTGCCAGCAGTTACTCGAACGCTGGGGGCGAGCAGTACTTC

v_call: TRBV13
j_call: TRBJ1-4
clone_size: -
d_call: -
cdr3_aa: CASSLGYATNEKLFF
cdr3_nt: TGTGCCAGCAGCTTAGGGTATGCAACTAATGAAAAACTGTTTTTT

v_call: TRBV29-1
j_call: TRBJ2-1
clone_size: once
d_call: TRBD2
cdr3_aa: CSVSSGGFNEQFF
cdr3_nt: TGCAGCGTTTCTAGCGGGGGTTTTAATGAGCAGTTCTTC

v_call: TRBV5-1
j_call: TRBJ2-7
clone_size: few
d_call: TRBD1
cdr3_aa: CASSLPGQGQYF
cdr3_nt: TGCGCCAGCAGCTTACCGGGACAGGGGCAGTACTTC

v_call: TRBV14
j_call: TRBJ2-7
clone_size: -
d_call: TRBD1
cdr3_aa: CASSHPGQGAREQYF
cdr3_nt: TGTGCCAGCAGCCATCCGGGACAGGGGGCGCGGGAGCAGTACTTC

v_call: TRBV5-1
j_call: TRBJ2-3
clone_size: -
d_call: TRBD1
cdr3_aa: CASSLEGRGYEDTQYF
cdr3_nt: TGCGCCAGCAGCTTGGAGGGCAGGGGGTACGAAGATACGCAGTATTTT

v_call: TRBV1
j_call: TRBJ2-1
clone_size: -
d_call: -
cdr3_aa: CTSSHGPAPPKRNEQFF
cdr3_nt: TGCACCAGCAGCCATGGCCCAGCGCCCCCGAAGAGGAATGAGCAGTTCTTC

v_call: TRBV9
j_call: TRBJ2-1
clone_size: few
d_call: TRBD2
cdr3_aa: CASSVDLAGHNEQFF
cdr3_nt: TGTGCCAGCAGCGTAGACCTAGCGGGTCACAATGAGCAGTTCTTC

v_call: TRBV28
j_call: TRBJ2-6
clone_size: -
d_call: -
cdr3_aa: CASSNRDWREFGANVLTF
cdr3_nt: TGTGCCAGCAGTAACCGGGACTGGAGGGAGTTCGGGGCCAACGTCCTGACTTTC

v_call: TRBV5-6
j_call: TRBJ1-2
clone_size: -
d_call: TRBD1
cdr3_aa: CASSVDGQGSDGYTF
cdr3_nt: TGTGCCAGCAGCGTTGACGGACAGGGATCGGATGGCTACACCTTC

v_call: TRBV7-2
j_call: TRBJ2-7
clone_size: -
d_call: TRBD2
cdr3_aa: CASSRALAGGYEQYF
cdr3_nt: TGTGCCAGCAGCCGAGCCCTAGCGGGGGGTTACGAGCAGTACTTC

v_call: TRBV6-5
j_call: TRBJ1-2
clone_size: few
d_call: -
cdr3_aa: CASSVSRVYGYGYTF
cdr3_nt: TGTGCCAGCAGTGTCTCCCGGGTTTATGGCTATGGCTACACCTTC

v_call: TRBV5-1
j_call: TRBJ1-4
clone_size: -
d_call: -
cdr3_aa: CASSLDKRRDEKLFF
cdr3_nt: TGCGCCAGCAGCTTGGACAAGCGGAGGGATGAAAAACTGTTTTTT

v_call: TRBV2
j_call: TRBJ2-3
clone_size: -
d_call: -
cdr3_aa: CASSGGGPGTDTQYF
cdr3_nt: TGTGCCAGCAGTGGGGGGGGGCCCGGCACAGATACGCAGTATTTT

v_call: TRBV2
j_call: TRBJ1-1
clone_size: few
d_call: TRBD1
cdr3_aa: CASKTGVTEEAFF
cdr3_nt: TGTGCCAGCAAGACAGGGGTAACAGAAGAAGCTTTCTTT

v_call: TRBV30
j_call: TRBJ2-7
clone_size: -
d_call: -
cdr3_aa: CAWSLLRGYEQYF
cdr3_nt: TGTGCCTGGAGTCTCCTCCGGGGATACGAGCAGTACTTC

v_call: TRBV19
j_call: TRBJ2-5
clone_size: few
d_call: -
cdr3_aa: CASSISPSPETQYF
cdr3_nt: TGTGCCAGTAGTATAAGCCCCTCCCCAGAGACCCAGTACTTC

v_call: TRBV5-8
j_call: TRBJ2-5
clone_size: -
d_call: TRBD2
cdr3_aa: CASSTGLVGAETQYF
cdr3_nt: TGTGCCAGCAGCACGGGACTAGTGGGTGCGGAGACCCAGTACTTC

v_call: TRBV5-6
j_call: TRBJ1-1
clone_size: -
d_call: -
cdr3_aa: CASSPGVGPEAFF
cdr3_nt: TGTGCCAGCAGCCCGGGGGTAGGCCCTGAAGCTTTCTTT

v_call: TRBV27
j_call: TRBJ1-2
clone_size: once
d_call: -
cdr3_aa: CASSWTMNYGYTF
cdr3_nt: TGTGCCAGCAGTTGGACAATGAACTATGGCTACACCTTC

v_call: TRBV27
j_call: TRBJ1-1
clone_size: -
d_call: -
cdr3_aa: CASSLGRNTEAFF
cdr3_nt: TGTGCCAGCAGTTTGGGCCGGAACACTGAAGCTTTCTTT

v_call: TRBV5-4
j_call: TRBJ1-2
clone_size: -
d_call: -
cdr3_aa: CASSPRDKTNYGYTF
cdr3_nt: TGTGCCAGCAGCCCACGGGACAAAACTAACTATGGCTACACCTTC

v_call: TRBV7-2
j_call: TRBJ1-5
clone_size: once
d_call: TRBD1
cdr3_aa: CASRSGQGPEDQPQHF
cdr3_nt: TGTGCCAGCAGATCCGGACAGGGCCCCGAGGATCAGCCCCAGCATTTT

v_call: TRBV6-5
j_call: TRBJ2-1
clone_size: few
d_call: -
cdr3_aa: CASRQRDFYNEQFF
cdr3_nt: TGTGCCAGCAGACAACGGGACTTCTACAATGAGCAGTTCTTC

v_call: TRBV5-1
j_call: TRBJ1-2
clone_size: -
d_call: -
cdr3_aa: CASSSTNNYGYTF
cdr3_nt: TGCGCCAGCAGCTCGACAAATAACTATGGCTACACCTTC

v_call: TRBV5-1
j_call: TRBJ1-2
clone_size: once
d_call: TRBD1
cdr3_aa: CASSQNTGQTNYGYTF
cdr3_nt: TGCGCCAGCAGCCAAAACACGGGACAGACTAACTATGGCTACACCTTC

v_call: TRBV28
j_call: TRBJ1-3
clone_size: -
d_call: -
cdr3_aa: CASSLSQGRDTIYF
cdr3_nt: TGTGCCAGCAGTTTATCCCAGGGGAGGGACACCATATATTTT

v_call: TRBV5-6
j_call: TRBJ1-1
clone_size: once
d_call: TRBD1
cdr3_aa: CASRQTGRNTEAFF
cdr3_nt: TGTGCCAGCAGACAGACAGGGCGGAACACTGAAGCTTTCTTT

v_call: TRBV28
j_call: TRBJ1-2
clone_size: -
d_call: -
cdr3_aa: CASSPQTEPYGYTF
cdr3_nt: TGTGCCAGCAGTCCCCAGACAGAGCCCTATGGCTACACCTTC

v_call: TRBV2
j_call: TRBJ2-7
clone_size: -
d_call: -
cdr3_aa: CASDIRGANYEQYF
cdr3_nt: TGTGCCAGCGACATCCGGGGGGCGAACTACGAGCAGTACTTC

v_call: TRBV5-1
j_call: TRBJ2-7
clone_size: -
d_call: TRBD2
cdr3_aa: CASSLAVLAGQHSYEQYF
cdr3_nt: TGCGCCAGCAGCTTGGCCGTGCTAGCGGGGCAACATTCCTACGAGCAGTACTTC

v_call: TRBV5-1
j_call: TRBJ1-3
clone_size: -
d_call: -
cdr3_aa: CASSSQGAGNTIYF
cdr3_nt: TGCGCCAGCAGTTCGCAGGGTGCTGGAAACACCATATATTTT

v_call: TRBV19
j_call: TRBJ2-7
clone_size: -
d_call: TRBD1
cdr3_aa: CASSLAARQGAYEQYF
cdr3_nt: TGTGCCAGTAGTCTCGCCGCGCGACAGGGCGCCTACGAGCAGTACTTC

v_call: TRBV4-3
j_call: TRBJ2-7
clone_size: -
d_call: TRBD1
cdr3_aa: CASSQNTGGGYEQYF
cdr3_nt: TGCGCCAGCAGCCAAAATACAGGGGGCGGGTACGAGCAGTACTTC

v_call: TRBV9
j_call: TRBJ2-7
clone_size: -
d_call: -
cdr3_aa: CASSPRTANFYEQYF
cdr3_nt: TGTGCCAGCAGCCCTCGGACAGCAAACTTCTACGAGCAGTACTTC

v_call: TRBV6-5
j_call: TRBJ2-1
clone_size: -
d_call: TRBD2
cdr3_aa: CASSYREGVRAEQFF
cdr3_nt: TGTGCCAGCAGTTACAGGGAGGGAGTGAGGGCTGAGCAGTTCTTC

v_call: TRBV4-1
j_call: TRBJ2-2
clone_size: -
d_call: -
cdr3_aa: CASSRDTANTGELFF
cdr3_nt: TGCGCCAGCAGCCGGGACACGGCGAACACCGGGGAGCTGTTTTTT

v_call: TRBV13
j_call: TRBJ2-5
clone_size: -
d_call: -
cdr3_aa: CASSLRGGAKETQYF
cdr3_nt: TGTGCCAGCAGCTTACGAGGGGGGGCTAAAGAGACCCAGTACTTC

v_call: TRBV28
j_call: TRBJ1-2
clone_size: -
d_call: TRBD1
cdr3_aa: CASSAPQGAVLFDGYTF
cdr3_nt: TGTGCCAGCAGCGCTCCTCAGGGGGCGGTATTATTTGATGGCTACACCTTC

v_call: TRBV5-3
j_call: TRBJ2-5
clone_size: -
d_call: -
cdr3_aa: CARSSRPWGNPGETQYF
cdr3_nt: TGTGCCAGAAGTTCGAGGCCGTGGGGAAACCCGGGGGAGACCCAGTACTTC

v_call: TRBV7-9
j_call: TRBJ2-5
clone_size: -
d_call: -
cdr3_aa: CASSLSLGGKETQYF
cdr3_nt: TGTGCCAGCAGCTTAAGTTTAGGCGGAAAAGAGACCCAGTACTTC

v_call: TRBV13
j_call: TRBJ2-1
clone_size: -
d_call: TRBD2
cdr3_aa: CASSTEAGLALPNEQFF
cdr3_nt: TGTGCCAGCAGTACTGAGGCGGGACTAGCCTTACCCAATGAGCAGTTCTTC

v_call: TRBV4-3
j_call: TRBJ2-3
clone_size: once
d_call: TRBD2
cdr3_aa: CASSQFALAELTDTQYF
cdr3_nt: TGCGCCAGCAGCCAATTTGCCCTAGCGGAGCTCACAGATACGCAGTATTTT

v_call: TRBV5-4
j_call: TRBJ1-2
clone_size: -
d_call: -
cdr3_aa: CASSAAGQSLGGYTF
cdr3_nt: TGTGCCAGCAGCGCCGCAGGACAGTCGCTTGGAGGCTACACCTTC

v_call: TRBV10-3
j_call: TRBJ2-1
clone_size: few
d_call: TRBD1
cdr3_aa: CATGYHRGRSDEQFF
cdr3_nt: TGTGCCACTGGGTATCACAGGGGAAGGAGTGATGAGCAGTTCTTC

v_call: TRBV5-4
j_call: TRBJ2-4
clone_size: once
d_call: -
cdr3_aa: CASGRTGDIQYF
cdr3_nt: TGTGCCAGCGGTCGTACGGGAGACATTCAGTACTTC

v_call: TRBV4-3
j_call: TRBJ2-1
clone_size: -
d_call: TRBD2
cdr3_aa: CASSQELAEYNEQFF
cdr3_nt: TGCGCCAGCAGCCAAGAACTAGCGGAGTACAATGAGCAGTTCTTC

v_call: TRBV6-1
j_call: TRBJ1-5
clone_size: -
d_call: -
cdr3_aa: CASSEPKGGRNQPQHF
cdr3_nt: TGTGCCAGCAGTGAACCTAAGGGTGGGAGGAATCAGCCCCAGCATTTT

v_call: TRBV29-1
j_call: TRBJ1-5
clone_size: -
d_call: TRBD1
cdr3_aa: CSVAGTGGWNQPQHF
cdr3_nt: TGCAGCGTAGCCGGGACAGGGGGATGGAATCAGCCCCAGCATTTT

v_call: TRBV2
j_call: TRBJ2-7
clone_size: -
d_call: TRBD1
cdr3_aa: CASSRGQALIMFF
cdr3_nt: TGTGCCAGCAGTCGAGGACAGGCCTTAATCATGTTCTTC

v_call: TRBV11-2
j_call: TRBJ1-2
clone_size: -
d_call: TRBD1
cdr3_aa: CASTSTGDFNYGYTF
cdr3_nt: TGTGCCAGCACAAGTACAGGGGACTTTAACTATGGCTACACCTTC

v_call: TRBV7-7
j_call: TRBJ2-7
clone_size: -
d_call: -
cdr3_aa: CASPSSLRQAREQYF
cdr3_nt: TGTGCCAGCCCCTCCTCCCTACGACAGGCGAGGGAGCAGTACTTC

v_call: TRBV7-2
j_call: TRBJ2-1
clone_size: -
d_call: -
cdr3_aa: CASSYNRVREQFF
cdr3_nt: TGTGCCAGCAGCTATAACAGGGTCCGTGAGCAGTTCTTC

v_call: TRBV2
j_call: TRBJ2-5
clone_size: -
d_call: TRBD1
cdr3_aa: CASRAGTGGREQYF
cdr3_nt: TGTGCCAGCAGAGCCGGGACAGGGGGCCGTGAGCAGTACTTC